What follows are 3 T cell receptor beta chains derived from one specimen sequenced in a study of cytomegalovirus exposure and HLA in healthy donors. Profiling relied on immunoSEQ multiplex PCR, and the TCRdb table lists in-frame clones only, not all of them. The sample consists of about 350,000 clones, about nine tenths of them appearing once. Sample: PBMCs. These receptors were obtained from a woman in her thirties in good health and CMV-seropositive.

The CDR3 spells CASSLWDSQKFF. The CDR3 bases are TGTGCCAGCAGCTTGTGGGACAGCCAAAAGTTTTTT. The V call is TRBV5-6, the J call TRBJ1-4, with 7 bases identical to TRBD1. This CDR3 is 12 amino acids long. The ends lost 1 base at V and 16 bases at J; junction bases unmatched: 7. CDR1 and CDR2 (germline): SGHDT, YYEEEE.

The rearrangement joins TRBV13 to TRBJ2-3, with 11 nucleotides matching TRBD2. Per the germline V gene, CDR1 is PRHDT and CDR2 is FYEKMQ (reference sequence). The CDR3 runs to 16 residues. V lost 4 bases and J lost 3; bases outside the gene matches: 6. Here the CDR3 reads CASSSPTSGETDTQYF. DNA of the CDR3: TGTGCCAGCAGCTCCCCGACTAGCGGGGAGACAGATACGCAGTATTTT.

This clone was seen a handful of times. The chain uses TRBV1 and TRBJ2-7; whether TRBD1, the table's D call, matches the DNA was not checked. TRBV1 is tagged as a pseudogene. The CDR3 totals 14 residues. CDR3 protein: CTSSPPRPTDEQYF. The CDR3 DNA reads TGCACCAGCAGCCCGCCCCGCCCAACAGACGAGCAGTACTTC.